The T cell receptor beta chain described here comes from a study of cytomegalovirus exposure and HLA in healthy donors. Study-wide findings and caveats: According to an earlier analysis, most TCR beta V segments yielded productive rearrangements about 87% or about 30% of the time. In a later analysis, parvovirus B19, influenza, CMV and Epstein-Barr virus appeared linked to several top co-occurrence clusters.

The CDR3 consists of 13 residues. Germline V gene data show CDR1 as SGHAT and CDR2 as FQDESV (reference sequence). Between the trimmed V and J ends, which lost 2 bases and 9 bases, there was a span of 11 bases. A multiplex PCR was run with 60 Vbeta primers and 13 Jbeta primers. Authors' processing steps: Later, roughly 80 million unique TCR beta chains were counted in an analysis, and around 11 million of them were shared. The method was immunoSEQ multiplex PCR; TCRdb's version includes in-frame clones alone and lacks a portion of them. D and trimming were read from the DNA, whereas the V and J calls and clone size are those reported in that table. The data hold 100,000 to 150,000 clones, with roughly 76% observed a single time. About this clone: The antigen remains undetermined.

Sequences were obtained from PBMCs. The chain employs TRBV11-1 and TRBJ2-1, with D possibly matching TRBD2 (5 bases). The sequence was obtained from a woman aged 55 to 70 in good health and CMV-seropositive. The CDR3 DNA is TGTGCCAGCAGCTTACGACTAAACTCTGAGCAGTTCTTC. Protein sequence: CASSLRLNSEQFF.